This is a list of T cell receptor beta chains from one sample in a study of T cell responses to AZD1222 COVID-19 vaccine. Sequencing was performed with immunoSEQ multiplex PCR; in TCRdb, only in-frame clones are kept and a portion is missing. The profile covers roughly 130,000 clones, with roughly 88% appearing a single time and 1.5% to 2% taken by the ten largest. Sample: peripheral blood, taken on day 0 of AZD1222 vaccination. The receptors originated from an adult in good health. The conserved cysteine and the conserved F or W are not part of the CDR3 here. Fields, in order: V gene, J gene, CDR3 protein.

V gene: TRBV28
J gene: TRBJ1-1
CDR3 protein: ASSLGQGAEAF

V gene: TRBV11-3
J gene: TRBJ2-5
CDR3 protein: ASSLGMEQETQY

V gene: TRBV6-5
J gene: TRBJ1-2
CDR3 protein: ASSYSEGVYGYT

V gene: TRBV19
J gene: TRBJ2-4
CDR3 protein: ASSMAPPEILTAKNIQY

V gene: TRBV18
J gene: TRBJ1-2
CDR3 protein: ASSQGQGYGYT

V gene: TRBV7-2
J gene: TRBJ1-1
CDR3 protein: ASSFKAIGRGGGTEAF

V gene: TRBV25-1
J gene: TRBJ2-7
CDR3 protein: ASGAAEGYEQY

V gene: TRBV9
J gene: TRBJ1-2
CDR3 protein: ASSTQGGYT

V gene: TRBV2
J gene: TRBJ2-7
CDR3 protein: ASSVGTRRDEQY

V gene: TRBV15
J gene: TRBJ2-3
CDR3 protein: ATSRPFADTQY

V gene: TRBV9
J gene: TRBJ1-3
CDR3 protein: ASSTTTSGNTIY

V gene: TRBV2
J gene: TRBJ1-1
CDR3 protein: ARPEDGLTSTEAF

V gene: TRBV21-1
J gene: TRBJ1-1
CDR3 protein: ASSSSPRDRNTEAF